The 3 T cell receptor beta chains below all came from one sample that was sequenced in a study of blood T cell repertoires in COVID-19. Clones were read by immunoSEQ multiplex PCR, and TCRdb kept only the in-frame ones, dropping some. The table shows under 40,000 clones, with about 88% occurring only once. Sample: peripheral blood. The receptors come from a man aged 65 to 79 with active COVID-19.

The chain uses TRBV30 and TRBJ1-1, with unresolved D. V was shortened by 3 bases and J by 0 bases, with 11 bases between the two germline ends. This CDR3 has 14 amino acids. Germline V CDR1 and CDR2: GTSNPN, SVGIG (reference sequence). As DNA, the CDR3 is TGTGCCTGGAGCTATAAGATCCTGAACACTGAAGCTTTCTTT. This gives the protein CAWSYKILNTEAFF.

In this sample, this clone turned up a few times. The chain is built from TRBV3-1 (or the pseudogene TRBV3-2) and TRBJ1-2, with D possibly matching TRBD1 (6 bases). Germline values: CDR1 LGHDT, CDR2 YNNKEL (reference sequence). Between the trimmed V and J ends, which lost 0 bases and 3 bases, there was a span of 17 bases. This CDR3 has 17 amino acids. The CDR3 sequence is CASSQDMFAGDHYGYTF. CDR3 bases: TGTGCCAGCAGCCAAGATATGTTCGCAGGGGACCACTATGGCTACACCTTC.

The V gene is TRBV18, the J gene TRBJ1-2; no clear D gene. Looked up from germline, CDR1 is KGHSH and CDR2 is LQKENI. The germline V and J ends were trimmed by 1 base and 2 bases, with 8 bases remaining between them. The CDR3 sequence is 14 residues long. The CDR3 coding sequence is TGTGCCAGCTCACCACGAAGCAGGAACTATGGCTACACCTTC. Protein: CASSPRSRNYGYTF.